One TCR beta chain is described in this entry. The CDR3 is made up of 14 amino acids. Trimming left V 4 bases short and J 7 bases short, with 17 bases between. Germline V gives CDR1 SGDLS, CDR2 YYNGEE. This entry belongs to a study of shared clonotypes between healthy human individuals. With ten immunoSEQ deep assay plates, unsorted PBMC DNA underwent sequencing. Clones were read by immunoSEQ multiplex PCR, and TCRdb kept only the in-frame ones, dropping some. Of about 490,000 clones in the sample, over 60% were seen once. This TCR was sampled from a woman in her thirties or forties in good health. Some clones in this sample may be carry-over from other donors' samples. The source material was PBMCs. V gene TRBV9 combines with J gene TRBJ1-1; no clear D gene. This CDR3 is CASSPSPRTVEAFF. In DNA form, the CDR3 reads TGTGCCAGCAGCCCGAGCCCACGAACGGTTGAAGCTTTCTTT.